This T cell receptor (beta chain) was identified in a study of blood T cells in healthy people across ages (dated by TCRdb to the mid-2010s). Looking at the study overall: In model experiments, template switching captured about one uniquely barcoded TCR beta cDNA molecule for every two T cells. The study measured age-related changes in TCR beta repertoire diversity using deep sequencing normalized with unique cDNA molecular identifiers. The donors were split into four age groups: young (average approximately 16 years), middle-aged (roughly 40), aged (around 67) and long-lived (under 90). To avoid experimental bias, donors of different ages were randomly spread across the sequencing lanes. For two donors (one aged 18 to 30 and one aged 80 or older), the study analyzed two additional independent replicas of 1 million unique cDNA reads from the same blood draw.

On the study overall, not on this receptor specifically: Estimates of total diversity from one million sequenced T cells were regarded as lower bounds and underestimates. Because profiling used bulk unsorted PBMCs, naive and antigen-experienced compartments could not be compared conclusively. The CMV infection status of donors was not known, potentially confounding age-related changes in expanded clonotypes. As age increased, observed TCR beta diversity per million T cells dropped in a roughly linear way, and a significant reduction was already evident by age 40. Compared with the aged group, the long-lived group had more naive CD4+ T cells, fewer expanded clones and increased TCR diversity, suggesting age selection. The percentage of naive T cells measured by flow cytometry correlated strongly with observed TCR beta diversity.

The protocol used for the library was 5' RACE. The sequencer listed for this sample is Illumina HiSeq 2500. A second PCR of about 6 to 11 cycles was performed with a sample-barcoded 5' primer and a J-beta primer mix. Each TCR beta cDNA molecule received a unique molecular identifier from a template-switch 5' adaptor carrying 12 random nucleotides. Each sample yielded at least 2.5 million CDR3-containing paired-end reads. The Mint cDNA synthesis kit, primed by a TRBC-specific oligonucleotide, was used to synthesize first-strand cDNA from all RNA. Following uracil-DNA glycosylase treatment, all cDNA underwent a first 18-cycle PCR with the universal primers M1SS and BC2_uni_R. The authors' analysis ran thus. Each sample was normalized by randomly selecting 1 million high-quality reads, each carrying a distinct molecular identifier. Instead of being binned into consensus sequences, reads that shared molecular identifiers were thrown out. MiTCR, set to a Q25 quality threshold and the strictest error-elimination algorithm, was used for CDR3 identification, clonotype clustering and error correction. A nonparametric unseen species model with Euler transformation was used to estimate lower-bound total TCR beta diversity. Clones were called with MiXCR by TCRdb after fastp trimmed the public reads at Q25, and only in-frame beta chains were retained. Every CDR3 protein is listed once, alongside the most common genes and DNA of its rows. The V and J calls reflect TCRdb's pipeline rather than the authors' work. The sample table shows hundreds of thousands of distinct CDR3 sequences, and roughly 60% are seen once. About 20% of the sample belongs to the ten largest clones.

The roughly 39 donors, aged about 6 to 95 years, were systemically healthy Caucasian individuals from Russia. Each donor gave 8 to 10 milliliters of peripheral blood, collected into EDTA-treated Vacutainer tubes. Ficoll-Paque density-gradient centrifugation was used to isolate PBMCs, with at least 6.5 million per sample. Total RNA, at least 6 micrograms per sample, was extracted from PBMCs with Trizol reagent. For every donor, an aliquot of PBMCs went through flow cytometry to measure the percentages of naive CD45RAhigh/CD27high T cells. This clonotype was counted many times. This clone's antigen is unknown. Base quality data are lacking; no much larger clone is found one base away. Material: blood. The receptor was derived from a young man in good health.

CDR3 reads: CSVGPSSYEQYF. The DNA is as follows: TGCAGCGTTGGGCCGAGCTCCTACGAGCAGTACTTC. The chain joins TRBV29-1 to TRBJ2-7; no D gene can be assigned with confidence. Spanning cysteine to phenylalanine, the CDR3 consists of 12 amino acids. Just the 36-base CDR3 DNA is kept, in frame starting at base 1. The germline V gene yields SQVTM for CDR1 and ANQGSEA for CDR2. V is pared back by 4 bases and J by 0 bases, with 7 bases lying between the germline termini.